The sequence of this T cell receptor (beta chain) was determined in a study of T cell repertoires in cytomegalovirus infection. Study background: Recently identified HLA-C-restricted CMV epitopes and well-studied HLA-B-restricted CMV epitopes were used by the study. Overall study results and limits: Across the ex vivo response, the dominant clonotypes were HLA-C-restricted CMV-specific TCR beta clonotypes. Frequencies of public TCR beta families were cumulated, and this identified carriers of CMV plus the relevant HLA.

CDR1 SGHDT and CDR2 YYEEEE come from the germline V gene. Trimming left V 1 base short and J 2 bases short, with 16 bases between. The CDR3 length is 18 residues. Each CDR3 protein is one row after TCRdb ran MiXCR on the reads. The table lists around 58,000 distinct CDR3 sequences, over 20% of them singletons. The sample holds a few counts of this clonotype. Its target is not known. The receptor's source is a human donor in good health (CMV status not recorded). Some clones in this sample may be carry-over from other donors' samples. This sample comprised CD8+ T cells from cultured PBMCs, obtained from culture after CMV antigen stimulation. The chain recombines TRBV5-6 with TRBJ1-6, with a tentative D call TRBD1 (6 bases). The CDR3 sequence is CASSLSAGAGTYNSPLHF. CDR3 in DNA: TGTGCCAGCAGCTTGAGTGCAGGGGCAGGCACCTATAATTCACCCCTCCACTTT.